This T cell receptor (beta chain) derives from a study of T-cell reconstitution after alpha-beta-depleted transplantation in children (TCRdb year 2016). The study in broad terms: Using TCR repertoire profiling, the study quantitatively followed how T-cell immune reconstitution unfolded in children after TCRalphabeta/CD19-depleted allogeneic hematopoietic cell transplantation.

From the cysteine through the phenylalanine, the CDR3 covers 11 amino acids. Only the CDR3 DNA is retained, 33 bases long and in frame from the first base. Looking up the germline V gene yields CDR1 SGHRS and CDR2 YFSETQ. Trimming costs V 4 bases and J 7 bases, and their ends lie 9 bases apart. The treatment or condition label corresponds to: allogeneic hematopoietic cell transplantation with graft depleted of TCRalphabeta T cells and CD19 B cells. The children who served as transplant recipients had been given grafts of TCRalphabeta/CD19-depleted allogeneic hematopoietic cells. General conclusions and limits of the study: The apparently early alphabetaT-cell count recovery about two months after transplant was reportedly dependent on only several hundred rapidly expanded clones derived from non-depleted graft cells. In some patients, the high TCRbeta diversity seen at day 60 was put down to recipient T cells and intrathymic progenitors that had survived conditioning. The frequencies of hyperexpanded clones fell over the following months, and after one year, T-cell counts and TCRbeta diversity were mostly attributed to newly produced T cells.

This clonotype appeared a few times. No antigen is known for it. Per-nucleotide qualities are absent, and no much larger clonotype sits a single base away. Receptor libraries were prepared by PCR. The listed sequencing device is Illumina HiSeq 2500. TCR library preparation used molecular barcoding, with unique molecular identifiers applied to normalize quantification of the TCRbeta repertoire. TCRdb reran the public reads through fastp at Q25 and MiXCR, keeping productive beta chains. Every distinct CDR3 protein forms one entry, paired with its most common genes and DNA. In this sample the table shows about 78,000 distinct CDR3 sequences, roughly 15% of which occur a single time. 27% of the sample rests with the top ten.

The specimen comprised PBMCs, mostly from graft donor cells, sampled 180 days after TCRalphabeta/CD19-depleted stem cell transplant. This TCR was recovered from a male patient aged 2-15 years who had a stem cell transplant for acute lymphoblastic leukemia, so the T cells may come from the graft donor. The rearrangement joined TRBV5-1 to TRBJ2-7; too little of a D gene remains to name it. The DNA sequence is TGCGCCAGCAGCCCCGGCCGGGAGCAGTACTTC. Its amino acids are CASSPGREQYF.